The source of this T cell receptor (beta chain) is a study of beta chain features in type 1 diabetes (dated by TCRdb to about 2018). In the study overall: Mean age, gender distribution, total cell number and subset yield were not different between patients and healthy donors. In the study, TCRB repertoires of sorted circulating CD4+ T cell subsets from recently diagnosed type 1 diabetes patients were compared with those of matched healthy donors. Naive and central memory subsets were obtained from all 30 or so donors, but regulatory and stem cell-like memory subsets were isolated from only 8 patients and about 8 healthy donors. Across all samples, some 110,000,000 sorted cells were examined, and cell number per subset correlated strongly with RNA yield.

All of the isolated RNA was reverse transcribed with the High Capacity cDNA Reverse Transcription Kit, so expressed TCRB transcripts were sequenced. Naive, central memory and regulatory T cell samples underwent deep immunoSEQ sequencing, averaging around 4 million total reads per sample. Sorted cells were lysed in RLT buffer, and RNA was extracted using DNase-treated RNeasy Micro or Mini kits according to cell number. To prevent cross-contamination, every cell subset was processed on its own, while patient and healthy donor samples were processed together. Using the immunoSEQ multiplex PCR, TCRB sequences were amplified from cDNA into 87-bp fragments spanning the CDR3 region. Sequencing of the amplicons was done on the Illumina HiSeq platform. For the original study's pipeline: Synthetic template baselines were used to correct PCR bias computationally, reads within Hamming distance 2 were collapsed, and singletons that could not be merged were discarded. By aligning reads against IMGT, V, D and J genes, CDR3 length, and insertions or deletions at six rearrangement sites were assigned. Clonotype counts were normalized to sorted cell number within each subset before computing true diversity and Gini coefficients with the tcR R package. The overlap coefficient, calculated on TCRB nucleotide sequences, was used to quantify repertoire sharing. In its TCRdb copy, this immuneACCESS table keeps in-frame sequences only and misses some clones. Where compared with another copy, unresolved V genes explain less than half of these, and the others have no known cause. The V and J calls and clone size come from that table; D and trimming were worked out from the DNA. The sample table contains around 160,000 clones; only one count was recorded for nearly 50% of them. 0.35% to 0.45% of the sample belongs to the ten largest clones.

Each donor gave one peripheral blood draw, averaging approximately 120 mL, which was collected into heparinised tubes. A BD FACSAria II and a panel including CD45RO, CCR7, CD25, CD127, CD95 and CD27 were used to sort naive, central memory, regulatory and stem cell-like memory CD4+ T cells. Purity was above 95% for every sorted population. PBMCs were isolated right away by Lymphoprep density gradient centrifugation and were stained directly, without culture. To minimize batch effects, samples were stained and sorted in pairs, one healthy donor with one patient per experiment. Broad study findings and their caveats: In all four CD4+ subsets, TCRB CDR3 length was moderately but significantly shorter in type 1 diabetes patients. Only small numbers of individuals were included in the HLA sub-analyses, which left unresolved whether HLA type had any influence on TCRB rearrangement. Patients with type 1 diabetes made fewer insertions and deleted more nucleotides at VDJ recombination sites, implying thymic rearrangement abnormalities. PCR might favor shorter templates, but patient and control samples were amplified and corrected together, so any skew would affect both groups equally. Because cDNA rather than genomic DNA was sequenced, highly expressing activated cells could have been over-represented, although no difference in activation and CD3 levels was found between groups. Naive, central memory and regulatory TCRB repertoires appeared more similar among patients than among healthy donors.

V loses 3 bases at its end and J loses 1 base; junction bases beyond the gene matches: 4. The CDR1 and CDR2 encoded by the germline V gene are KGHSH and LQKENI. The CDR3, cysteine through phenylalanine, is 15 amino acids long. The sequence is cut down to CDR3 DNA, 45 bases in frame from base 1. For this clone: Its antigen specificity is not known. Base qualities were left out, and no much larger clone turns up one base away.

The sequenced material came from Tregs from blood. According to the study, the label for this sample's cell subset or site signals: regulatory CD4+ T cells. The TCR sequence derives from a man younger than 35 in good health. The V gene is TRBV18 and the J gene is TRBJ2-3; the junction holds 7 bases that match TRBD1. The nucleotide sequence reads TGTGCCAGCTCACCCGGGACAGTGGGCACAGATACGCAGTATTTT. Translated, it gives CASSPGTVGTDTQYF.